One sample yielded the 4 T cell receptor beta chains listed below, sequenced in a study of T-cell memory formation after mild COVID-19 (TCRdb year 2021). The receptor library was made with 5' RACE. Instrument used: Illumina NovaSeq 6000. The public reads were quality trimmed at Q25 with fastp and then assembled into clones with MiXCR by TCRdb, keeping productive beta chains. When rows share a CDR3 protein, they turn into one entry using the most common DNA and genes. For this sample the table gives approximately 290,000 distinct CDR3 sequences, of which approximately 20% were detected only once. Clones ranked in the top ten supply more than 20% of the sample. The sequencing sample was made of PBMCs or a T cell subset sorted from them (not recorded which). The source is a man aged 18 to 29 who had mild COVID-19 (a few samples of this study predate the infection). The sample titles of this study are shuffled in the database, so cell type and time point are left out; the donor was told from shared clones.

CDR3 in amino acids: CASSYPSGLAGMAGELFF. In nucleotides, the CDR3 is TGTGCCAGCAGTTACCCGAGCGGACTAGCCGGGATGGCCGGGGAGCTGTTTTTT. The chain employs TRBV6-5 and TRBJ2-2, with 8 bases identical to TRBD2. The germline CDR1 and CDR2 sequences are MNHEY and SVGAGI. V trimming: 2 bases; J trimming: 6 bases; junction bases outside the gene matches: 14. This CDR3 contains 18 residues.

This clonotype was recorded many times. The rearrangement links TRBV20-1 to TRBJ1-2, with 7 bases matching TRBD1. CDR3 size: 12 residues. Germline lookup yields CDR1 DFQATT and CDR2 SNEGSKA (reference sequence). The V and J ends lost 2 bases and 7 bases, in that order; junction bases with no gene match: 4. CDR3 coding DNA: TGCAGTGCTAGATCAGGGGGAGGTGGCTACACCTTC. It is translated as CSARSGGGGYTF.

For the CDR3, the DNA is TGCGCCAGCGCCGGGGGACAGGGCGCACTAGACACAGATACGCAGTATTTT. Its protein product is CASAGGQGALDTDTQYF. This chain connects TRBV5-1 to TRBJ2-3; 9 positions agree with TRBD1. Germline loops: CDR1 SGHRS, CDR2 YFSETQ. V dropped 7 bases and J dropped 2; count of bases not matched to a gene: 14. The CDR3 runs 17 residues. The whole variable domain, filled in from reference TRBV5-1 and TRBJ2-3, reads KAGVTQTPRYLIKTRGQQVTLSCSPISGHRSVSWYQQTPGQGLQFLFEYFSETQRNKGNFPGRFSGRQFSNSRSEMNVSTLELGDSALYLCASAGGQGALDTDTQYFGPGTRLTVL.

This clonotype occurred a few times. The chain links TRBV7-9 to TRBJ1-2, with D unclear. The V end was cut by 1 base, the J end by 8 bases, with 8 bases between. Germline V lookup: CDR1 SEHNR, CDR2 FQNEAQ (reference sequence). The CDR3 loop spans 12 amino acids. Here the CDR3 DNA reads TGTGCCAGCAGCTTAGAAGGGTTCGGCTACACCTTC. Translation: CASSLEGFGYTF.